This TCR beta chain was sequenced for a study of cytomegalovirus exposure and HLA in healthy donors. The study's findings and limits: The study had only CMV serostatus as immune exposure information.

Germline V lookup: CDR1 SGHKS, CDR2 YYEKEE (reference sequence). The CDR3 covers 15 residues. V was cut by 3 bases and J by 1 base, with 10 bases left in between. PCR amplification relied on 60 Vbeta primers (plus 13 Jbeta primers). TCRdb's table, derived via immunoSEQ multiplex PCR, lists solely in-frame clones and lacks some. The sample yields more than 80,000 clones, around nine tenths seen once. Worth noting for this clone: Its specificity is unknown.

The V and J genes are TRBV5-5 and TRBJ2-2, with D unclear. Sequencing was carried out using PBMCs. The receptor was derived from a man aged 25-45 years in good health and CMV-seropositive. CDR3 nucleotide sequence: TGTGCCAGCAGCTGTTGCTCACAGAACACCGGGGAGCTGTTTTTT. Amino acid sequence: CASSCCSQNTGELFF.